This TCR beta chain comes out of a study of cytomegalovirus exposure and HLA in healthy donors. Study summary: The study's early data release held 75 million to 95 million unique TCRs from HLA-typed donors. Study-wide points: A reported reduction in N-insertions relative to the 666-donor mean was seen in an Asian-associated ancestry cluster in a later analysis.

The PCR employed 60 Vbeta primers together with 13 Jbeta primers. Profiling relied on immunoSEQ multiplex PCR, and the TCRdb table lists in-frame clones only, not all of them. The table lists about 190,000 clones, around 81% of them singletons. Germline V gene data show CDR1 as MRHNA and CDR2 as SNTAGT. Germline trimming cut 5 bases from V and 0 bases from J; bases unmatched to any gene: 1. CDR3 length: 14 residues. The table lists this clone with a few counts. The antigen remains undetermined. The sequencing sample was made of PBMCs. This TCR came from a woman in her late teens or twenties in good health and CMV-seropositive. The V gene is TRBV6-4, the J gene TRBJ2-3, with 8 bases aligning to TRBD2. For the CDR3, the DNA is TGTGCCAGCAGTACTAGCGGTAGCACAGATACGCAGTATTTT. Translated: CASSTSGSTDTQYF.